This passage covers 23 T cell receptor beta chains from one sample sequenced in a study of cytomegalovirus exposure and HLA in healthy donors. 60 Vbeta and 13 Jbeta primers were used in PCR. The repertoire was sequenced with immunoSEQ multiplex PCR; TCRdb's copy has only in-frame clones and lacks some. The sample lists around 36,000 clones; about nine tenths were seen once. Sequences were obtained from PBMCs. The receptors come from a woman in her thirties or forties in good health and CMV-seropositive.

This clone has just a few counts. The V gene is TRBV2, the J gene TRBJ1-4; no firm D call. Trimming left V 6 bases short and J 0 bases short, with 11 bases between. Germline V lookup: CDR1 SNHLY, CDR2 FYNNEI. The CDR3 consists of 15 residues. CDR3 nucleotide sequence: TGTGCCAGCAGCCGCGAAACAGCAACTAATGAAAAACTGTTTTTT. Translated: CASSRETATNEKLFF.

CDR3 bases: TGTGCCAGCATCCTGGACAGGGGAGTCGGCGAGCAGTACTTC. It codes for CASILDRGVGEQYF. The chain carries TRBV6-6 and TRBJ2-7; 9 bases agree with TRBD1. Germline CDR1 and CDR2: MNHNY and SVGAGI (reference sequence). V lost 7 bases and J lost 6; bases outside the gene matches: 10. The CDR3 length is 14 residues.

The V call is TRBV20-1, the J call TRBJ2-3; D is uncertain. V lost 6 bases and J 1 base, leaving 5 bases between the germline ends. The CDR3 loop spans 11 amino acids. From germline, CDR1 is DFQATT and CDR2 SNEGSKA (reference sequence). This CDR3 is CSAPGTDTQYF. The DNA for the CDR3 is TGCAGTGCCCCCGGCACAGATACGCAGTATTTT.

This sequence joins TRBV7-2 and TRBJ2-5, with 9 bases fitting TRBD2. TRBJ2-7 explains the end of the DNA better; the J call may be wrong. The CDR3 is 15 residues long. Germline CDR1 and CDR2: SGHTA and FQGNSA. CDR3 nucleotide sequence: TGTGCCAGCAGCTTTAATAGCGGGAGCTCCTACGAGCAGTACTTC. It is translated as CASSFNSGSSYEQYF.

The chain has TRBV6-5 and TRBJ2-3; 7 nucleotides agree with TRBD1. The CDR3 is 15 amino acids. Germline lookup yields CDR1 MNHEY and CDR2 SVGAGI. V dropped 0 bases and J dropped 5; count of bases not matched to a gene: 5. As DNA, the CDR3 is TGTGCCAGCAGTTACTCCGGGACAGTTCTAGATACGCAGTATTTT. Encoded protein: CASSYSGTVLDTQYF.

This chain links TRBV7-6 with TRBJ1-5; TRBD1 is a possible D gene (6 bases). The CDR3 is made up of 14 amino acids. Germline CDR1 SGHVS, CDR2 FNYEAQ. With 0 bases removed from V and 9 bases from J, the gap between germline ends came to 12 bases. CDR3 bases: TGTGCCAGCAGCTTAGCTGAACAGGGAACGCCCCAGCATTTT. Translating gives CASSLAEQGTPQHF.

Here the CDR3 reads CSVDTSGGTSETQYF. DNA for the CDR3: TGCAGCGTTGACACTAGCGGGGGGACCTCAGAGACCCAGTACTTC. V usage is TRBV29-1 and J usage is TRBJ2-5; 12 bases are a match to TRBD2. This CDR3 contains 15 residues. The ends lost 3 bases at V and 4 bases at J; junction bases unmatched: 6. CDR1 and CDR2 (germline): SQVTM, ANQGSEA.

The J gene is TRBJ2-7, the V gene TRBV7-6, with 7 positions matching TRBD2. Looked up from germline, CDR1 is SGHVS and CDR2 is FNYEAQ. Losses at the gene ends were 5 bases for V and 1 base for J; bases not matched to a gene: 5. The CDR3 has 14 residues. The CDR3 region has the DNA TGTGCCAGCAGCCCATGGGGGGGGTCCTACGAGCAGTACTTC. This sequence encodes CASSPWGGSYEQYF.

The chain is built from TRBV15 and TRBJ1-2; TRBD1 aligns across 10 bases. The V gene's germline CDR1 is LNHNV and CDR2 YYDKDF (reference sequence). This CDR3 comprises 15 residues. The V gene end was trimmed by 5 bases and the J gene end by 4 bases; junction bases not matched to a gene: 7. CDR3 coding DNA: TGTGCCACCAGCGGAATGACAGGGGGCTTCTATGGCTACACCTTC. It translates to CATSGMTGGFYGYTF.

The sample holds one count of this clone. CDR3 sequence (DNA): TGTGCCAGCATAGAACAGACCGAAGCTTTCTTT. Its translation: CASIEQTEAFF. The chain has TRBV7-2 and TRBJ1-1; D is ambiguous. V was cut by 7 bases and J by 8 bases, with 11 bases left in between. CDR3 size: 11 residues. The germline V gene has CDR1 SGHTA and CDR2 FQGNSA.

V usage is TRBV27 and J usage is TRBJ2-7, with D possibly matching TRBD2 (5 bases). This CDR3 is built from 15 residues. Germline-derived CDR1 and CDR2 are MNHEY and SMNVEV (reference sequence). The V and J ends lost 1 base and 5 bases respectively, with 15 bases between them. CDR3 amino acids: CASSLLSGYLDEQYF. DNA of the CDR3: TGTGCCAGCAGTTTATTATCGGGGTACCTTGACGAGCAGTACTTC.

CDR3 region: CATSGVAGVNTEAFF. CDR3 nucleotide sequence: TGTGCCACCAGCGGCGTGGCAGGGGTGAACACTGAAGCTTTCTTT. The chain employs TRBV15 and TRBJ1-1; the D gene is possibly TRBD1 (6 bases). V lost 5 bases and J 0 bases, leaving 13 bases between the germline ends. Germline CDR1 reads LNHNV; CDR2 reads YYDKDF (reference sequence). CDR3 length: 15 residues.

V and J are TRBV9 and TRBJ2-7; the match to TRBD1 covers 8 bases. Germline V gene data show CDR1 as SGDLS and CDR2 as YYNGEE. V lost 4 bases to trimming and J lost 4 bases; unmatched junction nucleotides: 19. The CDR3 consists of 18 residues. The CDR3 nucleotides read TGTGCCAGCAGCCCCGTCCCCTCGGACAGGGTATCATTTTACGAGCAGTACTTC. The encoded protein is CASSPVPSDRVSFYEQYF.

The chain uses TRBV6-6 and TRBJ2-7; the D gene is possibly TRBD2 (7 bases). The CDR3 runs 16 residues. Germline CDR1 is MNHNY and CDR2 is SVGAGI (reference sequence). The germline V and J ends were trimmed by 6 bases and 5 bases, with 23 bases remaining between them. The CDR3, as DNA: TGTGCCAGCAGGAGGGCCCCCTCGAGGGGGGGTAACGAGCAGTACTTC. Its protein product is CASRRAPSRGGNEQYF.

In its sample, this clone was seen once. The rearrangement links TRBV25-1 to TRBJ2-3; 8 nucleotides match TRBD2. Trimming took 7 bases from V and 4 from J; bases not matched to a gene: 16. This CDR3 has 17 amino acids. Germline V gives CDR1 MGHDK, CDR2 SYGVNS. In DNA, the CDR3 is TGTGCCAGCACGGTCCCTAGCGGGCGCCCCGGCGCAGATACGCAGTATTTT. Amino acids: CASTVPSGRPGADTQYF.

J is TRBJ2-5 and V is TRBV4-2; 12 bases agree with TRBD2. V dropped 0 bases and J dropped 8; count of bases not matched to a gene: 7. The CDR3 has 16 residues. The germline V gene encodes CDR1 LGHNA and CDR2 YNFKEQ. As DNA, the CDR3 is TGTGCCAGCAGCCAAGATCCCGCTAGCGGGGGGGCCACCCAGTACTTC. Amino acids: CASSQDPASGGATQYF.

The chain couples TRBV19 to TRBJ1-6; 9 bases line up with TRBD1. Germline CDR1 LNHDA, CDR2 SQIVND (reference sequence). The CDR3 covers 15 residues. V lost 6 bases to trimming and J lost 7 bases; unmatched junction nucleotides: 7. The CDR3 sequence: CASSPTGGLNSPLHF. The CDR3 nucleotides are TGTGCCAGTAGCCCAACAGGGGGCCTGAATTCACCCCTCCACTTT. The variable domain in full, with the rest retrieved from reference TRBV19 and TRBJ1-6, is DGGITQSPKYLFRKEGQNVTLSCEQNLNHDAMYWYRQDPGQGLRLIYYSQIVNDFQKGDIAEGYSVSREKKESFPLTVTSAQKNPTAFYLCASSPTGGLNSPLHFGNGTRLTVT.

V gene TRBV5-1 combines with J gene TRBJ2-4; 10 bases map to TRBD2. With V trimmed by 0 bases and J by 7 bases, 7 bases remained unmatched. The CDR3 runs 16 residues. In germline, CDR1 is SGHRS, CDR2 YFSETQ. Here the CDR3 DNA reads TGCGCCAGCAGCTTGGATCCTAGCGGGGGCGTGAACATTCAGTACTTC. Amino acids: CASSLDPSGGVNIQYF.

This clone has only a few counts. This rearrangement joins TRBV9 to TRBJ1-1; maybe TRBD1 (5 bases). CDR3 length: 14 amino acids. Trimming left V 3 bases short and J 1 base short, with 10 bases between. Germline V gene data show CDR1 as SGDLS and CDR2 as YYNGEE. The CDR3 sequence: CASSAGLTNTEAFF. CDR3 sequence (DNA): TGTGCCAGCAGCGCGGGACTCACGAACACTGAAGCTTTCTTT.

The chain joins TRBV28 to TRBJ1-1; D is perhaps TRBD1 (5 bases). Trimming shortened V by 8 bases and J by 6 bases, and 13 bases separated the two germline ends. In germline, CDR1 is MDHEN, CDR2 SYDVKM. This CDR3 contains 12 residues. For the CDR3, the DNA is TGTGCCAGCGGGGGGGTGCAGGCTGAAGCTTTCTTT. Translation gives CASGGVQAEAFF.

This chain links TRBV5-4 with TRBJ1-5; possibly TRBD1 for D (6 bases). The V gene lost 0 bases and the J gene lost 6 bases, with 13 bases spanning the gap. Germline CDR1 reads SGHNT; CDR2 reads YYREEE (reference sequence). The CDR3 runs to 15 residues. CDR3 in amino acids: CASSLGPGVGQPQHF. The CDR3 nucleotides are TGTGCCAGCAGCTTGGGCCCAGGGGTAGGTCAGCCCCAGCATTTT.

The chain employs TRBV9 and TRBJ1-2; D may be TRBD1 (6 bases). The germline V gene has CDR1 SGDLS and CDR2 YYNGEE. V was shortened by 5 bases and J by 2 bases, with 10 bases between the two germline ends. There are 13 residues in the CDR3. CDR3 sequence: CASRATGNYGYTF. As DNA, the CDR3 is TGTGCCAGCAGGGCGACAGGCAACTATGGCTACACCTTC. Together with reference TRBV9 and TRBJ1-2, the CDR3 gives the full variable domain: DSGVTQTPKHLITATGQRVTLRCSPRSGDLSVYWYQQSLDQGLQFLIQYYNGEERAKGNILERFSAQQFPDLHSELNLSSLELGDSALYFCASRATGNYGYTFGSGTRLTVV.

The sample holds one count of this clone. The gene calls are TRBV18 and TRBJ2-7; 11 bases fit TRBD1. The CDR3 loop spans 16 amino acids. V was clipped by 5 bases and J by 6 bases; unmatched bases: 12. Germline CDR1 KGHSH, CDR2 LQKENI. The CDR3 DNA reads TGTGCCAGCTCAGCTTCCGGGACAGGGGGAGATTCCGAGCAGTACTTC. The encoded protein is CASSASGTGGDSEQYF.